This TCR beta chain was observed in a study of blood T cells in healthy people across ages. Study context: There was about one barcoded beta molecule captured by template switching per two T cells.

PCR was performed a second time for about 6 to 12 cycles using a sample-barcoded 5' primer and a J-beta primer mix. Unique molecular identifiers of 12 random nucleotides labeled each cDNA. Samples each returned at least 3 million CDR3-containing paired-end reads. TCRdb ran MiXCR on the 5' RACE reads and lists one entry per CDR3 protein. This repertoire shows 650,000 to 1,000,000 distinct CDR3 sequences, about 47% found once; its top ten account for roughly 18%. General study results and limits: Long-lived donors had more naive CD4+ cells and higher diversity than aged donors.

Germline CDR1 PRHDT, CDR2 FYEKMQ (reference sequence). This CDR3 is built from 12 residues. In this sample, this clonotype turned up a few times. What it binds is not known. Sequencing used blood. The sequence came from an older man in good health. The chain employs TRBV13 and TRBJ2-5; TRBD1 is a possible D gene (5 bases). The DNA end is a closer match to TRBJ2-7, so the J assignment may be wrong. The CDR3 DNA reads as TGTGCCAGCAGCTTTCAGGGTTTCGAGCAGTACTTC. As protein: CASSFQGFEQYF.